The entry below gives a single T cell receptor beta chain sequence along with its context. The sample originates from a study of blood T cell repertoires in COVID-19. The overall study: The analysed material was cDNA or gDNA that came from T cells, B-cell-depleted T cells, or PBMCs.

CDR1 DFQATT and CDR2 SNEGSKA come from the germline V gene (reference sequence). The CDR3 runs 14 residues. With 3 bases removed from V and 9 bases from J, the gap between germline ends came to 15 bases. Method: immunoSEQ multiplex PCR; TCRdb's copy keeps in-frame clones and lacks some. This sample carries about 130,000 clones, over 80% of them seen once, and the ten largest clones take over 15%. The sample consisted of PBMCs or T cells enriched from blood (not recorded which). This rearrangement joins TRBV20-1 to TRBJ1-6; D remains ambiguous. The TCR originated in a young man who had recovered from COVID-19. The CDR3 DNA sequence: TGCAGTGCTAGTGAGTCGCGAGTTGGTTCACCCCTCCACTTT. Its protein is CSASESRVGSPLHF.